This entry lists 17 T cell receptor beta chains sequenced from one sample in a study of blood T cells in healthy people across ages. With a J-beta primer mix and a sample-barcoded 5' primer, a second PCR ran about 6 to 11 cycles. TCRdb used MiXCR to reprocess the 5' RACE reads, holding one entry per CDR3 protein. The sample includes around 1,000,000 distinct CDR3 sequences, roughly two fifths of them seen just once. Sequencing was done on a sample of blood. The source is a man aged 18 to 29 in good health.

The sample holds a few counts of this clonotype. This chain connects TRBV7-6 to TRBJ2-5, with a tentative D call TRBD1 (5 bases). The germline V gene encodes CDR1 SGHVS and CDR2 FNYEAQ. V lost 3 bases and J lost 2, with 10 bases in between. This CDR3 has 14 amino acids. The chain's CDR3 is CASSFIDSQETQYF. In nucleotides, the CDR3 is TGTGCCAGCAGCTTTATCGACAGTCAAGAGACCCAGTACTTC. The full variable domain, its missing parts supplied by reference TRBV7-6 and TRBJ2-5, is GAGVSQSPRYKVTKRGQDVALRCDPISGHVSLYWYRQALGQGPEFLTYFNYEAQQDKSGLPNDRFSAERPEGSISTLTIQRTEQRDSAMYRCASSFIDSQETQYFGPGTRLLVL.

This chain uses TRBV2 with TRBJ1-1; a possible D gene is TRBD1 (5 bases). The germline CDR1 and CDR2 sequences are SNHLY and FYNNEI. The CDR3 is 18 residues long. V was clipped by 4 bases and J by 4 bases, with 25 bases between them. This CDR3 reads CASSVSQQVYGLSTEAFF. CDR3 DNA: TGTGCCAGCAGTGTAAGTCAACAGGTATATGGGTTAAGCACTGAAGCTTTCTTT.

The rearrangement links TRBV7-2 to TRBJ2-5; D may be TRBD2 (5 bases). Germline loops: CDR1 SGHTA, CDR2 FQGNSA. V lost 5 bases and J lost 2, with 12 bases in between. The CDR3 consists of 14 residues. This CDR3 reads CASSPYGVQETQYF. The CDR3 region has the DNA TGTGCCAGCAGCCCATACGGGGTTCAAGAGACCCAGTACTTC. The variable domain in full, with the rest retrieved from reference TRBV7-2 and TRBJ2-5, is GAGVSQSPSNKVTEKGKDVELRCDPISGHTALYWYRQSLGQGLEFLIYFQGNSAPDKSGLPSDRFSAERTGGSVSTLTIQRTQQEDSAVYLCASSPYGVQETQYFGPGTRLLVL.

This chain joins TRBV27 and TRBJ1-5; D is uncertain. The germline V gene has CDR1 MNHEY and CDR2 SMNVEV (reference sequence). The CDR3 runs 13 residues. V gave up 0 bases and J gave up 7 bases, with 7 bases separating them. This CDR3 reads CASSLSLSQPQHF. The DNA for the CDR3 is TGTGCCAGCAGTTTATCTCTGTCGCAGCCCCAGCATTTT.

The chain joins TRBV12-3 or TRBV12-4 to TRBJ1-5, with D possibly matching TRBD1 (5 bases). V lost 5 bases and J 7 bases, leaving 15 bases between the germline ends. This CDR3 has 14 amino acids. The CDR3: CASSNRRIGQPQHF. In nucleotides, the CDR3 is TGTGCCAGCAGTAACAGGCGTATCGGGCAGCCCCAGCATTTT.

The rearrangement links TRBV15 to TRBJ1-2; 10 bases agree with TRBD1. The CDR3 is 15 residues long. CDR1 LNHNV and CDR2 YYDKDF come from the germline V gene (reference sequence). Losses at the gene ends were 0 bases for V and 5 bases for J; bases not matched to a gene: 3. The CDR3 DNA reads TGTGCCACCAGCAGAGAACCGGGACAGGGGTATGGCTACACCTTC. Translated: CATSREPGQGYGYTF.

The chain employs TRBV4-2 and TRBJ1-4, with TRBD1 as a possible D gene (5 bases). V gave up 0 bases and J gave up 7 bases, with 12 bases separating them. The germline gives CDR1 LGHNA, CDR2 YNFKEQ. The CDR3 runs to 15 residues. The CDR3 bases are TGTGCCAGCAGCCAAGATCTGGGACGGGCTGAAAAACTGTTTTTT. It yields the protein CASSQDLGRAEKLFF.

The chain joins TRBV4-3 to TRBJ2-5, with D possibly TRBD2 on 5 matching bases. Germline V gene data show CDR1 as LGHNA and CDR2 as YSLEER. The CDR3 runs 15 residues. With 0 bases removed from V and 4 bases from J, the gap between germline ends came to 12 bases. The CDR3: CASSQDSGNGETQYF. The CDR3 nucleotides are TGCGCCAGCAGCCAAGATTCCGGGAACGGAGAGACCCAGTACTTC.

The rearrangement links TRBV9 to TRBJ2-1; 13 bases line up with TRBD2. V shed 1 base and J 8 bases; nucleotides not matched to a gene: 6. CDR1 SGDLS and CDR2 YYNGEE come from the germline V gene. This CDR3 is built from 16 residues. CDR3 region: CASSVTSGGGGYEQFF. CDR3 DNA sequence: TGTGCCAGCAGCGTAACTAGCGGGGGGGGTGGTTATGAGCAGTTCTTC. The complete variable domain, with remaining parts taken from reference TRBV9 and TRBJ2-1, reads DSGVTQTPKHLITATGQRVTLRCSPRSGDLSVYWYQQSLDQGLQFLIQYYNGEERAKGNILERFSAQQFPDLHSELNLSSLELGDSALYFCASSVTSGGGGYEQFFGPGTRLTVL.

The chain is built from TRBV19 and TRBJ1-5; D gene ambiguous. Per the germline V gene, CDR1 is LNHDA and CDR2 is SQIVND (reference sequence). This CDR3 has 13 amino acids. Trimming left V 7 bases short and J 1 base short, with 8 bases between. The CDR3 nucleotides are TGTGCCAGTATCGACGGGAGCAATCAGCCCCAGCATTTT. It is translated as CASIDGSNQPQHF.

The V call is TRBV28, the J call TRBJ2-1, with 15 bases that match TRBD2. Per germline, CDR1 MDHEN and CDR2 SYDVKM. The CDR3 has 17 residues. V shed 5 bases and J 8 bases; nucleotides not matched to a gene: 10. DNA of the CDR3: TGTGCCAGCAGTGCGAGCGGACTAGCGGGGGGGCTCTATGAGCAGTTCTTC. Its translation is CASSASGLAGGLYEQFF.

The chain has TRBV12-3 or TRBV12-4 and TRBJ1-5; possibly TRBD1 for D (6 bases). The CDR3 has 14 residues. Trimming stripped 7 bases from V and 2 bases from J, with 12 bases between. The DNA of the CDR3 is TGTGCCAGCATGGGGGGCGTCGGCAATCAGCCCCAGCATTTT. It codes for CASMGGVGNQPQHF.

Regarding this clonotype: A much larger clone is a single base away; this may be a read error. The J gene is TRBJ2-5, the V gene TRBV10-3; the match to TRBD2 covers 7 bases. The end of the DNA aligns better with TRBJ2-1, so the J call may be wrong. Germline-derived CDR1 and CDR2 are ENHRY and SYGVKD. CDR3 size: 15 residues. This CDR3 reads CAISPGLAAQETQFF. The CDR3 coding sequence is TGTGCCATCAGCCCCGGGCTAGCGGCACAAGAGACCCAGTTCTTC.

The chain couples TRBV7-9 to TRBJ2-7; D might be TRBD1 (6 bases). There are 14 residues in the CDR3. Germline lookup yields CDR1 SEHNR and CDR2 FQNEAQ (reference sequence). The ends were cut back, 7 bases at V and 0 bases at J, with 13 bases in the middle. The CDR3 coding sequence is TGTGCCAGCAACCGACAGGCGAGCTCCTACGAGCAGTACTTC. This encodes CASNRQASSYEQYF.

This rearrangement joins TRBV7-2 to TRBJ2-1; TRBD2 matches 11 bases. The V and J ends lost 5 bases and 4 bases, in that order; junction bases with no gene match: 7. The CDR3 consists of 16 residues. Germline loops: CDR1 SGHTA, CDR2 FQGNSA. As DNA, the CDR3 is TGTGCCAGCAGCCCTGAGACTAGCGGGGCGTACAATGAGCAGTTCTTC. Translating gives CASSPETSGAYNEQFF.

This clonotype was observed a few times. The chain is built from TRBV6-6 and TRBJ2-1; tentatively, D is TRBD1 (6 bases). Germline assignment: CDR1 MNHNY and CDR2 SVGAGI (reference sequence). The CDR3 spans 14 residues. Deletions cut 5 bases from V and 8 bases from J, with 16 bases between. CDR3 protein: CASSPGTGLHEQFF. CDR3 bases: TGTGCCAGCAGTCCGGGCACAGGGTTGCATGAGCAGTTCTTC.

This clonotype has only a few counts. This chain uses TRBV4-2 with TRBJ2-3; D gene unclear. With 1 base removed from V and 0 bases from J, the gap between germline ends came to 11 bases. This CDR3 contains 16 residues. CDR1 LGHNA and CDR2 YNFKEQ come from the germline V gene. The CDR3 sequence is CASSQGTPWSTDTQYF. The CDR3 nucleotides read TGTGCCAGCAGCCAAGGAACTCCCTGGAGCACAGATACGCAGTATTTT.